Listed below are T cell receptor beta chains from one sample, sequenced in a study of blood T cell repertoires in COVID-19. Clones were sequenced by immunoSEQ multiplex PCR, and TCRdb holds only the in-frame ones, with some missing. Found here are approximately 70,000 clones, 80% to 95% of them singletons; the top ten hold 4.5% to 6%. The sequenced material came from peripheral blood. These receptors all stem from a woman aged 55-69 years with active COVID-19. Each CDR3 is given with its conserved first and last residue. Fields, in order: V gene, J gene, CDR3 protein.

V gene: TRBV2; J gene: TRBJ1-1; CDR3 protein: CASSENLSSTEAFF
V gene: TRBV6-1; J gene: TRBJ1-4; CDR3 protein: CASSEYRLPWTGAF
V gene: TRBV28; J gene: TRBJ2-3; CDR3 protein: CASNGRGSTDTQYF
V gene: TRBV4-1; J gene: TRBJ2-1; CDR3 protein: CASSQESSGGYNEQFF
V gene: TRBV10-3; J gene: TRBJ2-3; CDR3 protein: CAIGGGGSYGDTQYF
V gene: TRBV4-1; J gene: TRBJ2-1; CDR3 protein: CASSQGGLLDEQFF
V gene: TRBV7-2; J gene: TRBJ2-3; CDR3 protein: CASSSERHTQYF
V gene: TRBV5-1; J gene: TRBJ2-1; CDR3 protein: CASSVLTGNNEQFF
V gene: TRBV5-1; J gene: TRBJ2-7; CDR3 protein: CASSLAPGTYEQYF
V gene: TRBV28; J gene: TRBJ1-2; CDR3 protein: CASSLIGGVGQEDGYTF
V gene: TRBV2; J gene: TRBJ2-5; CDR3 protein: CATGLEIKETQYF
V gene: TRBV3-1/TRBV3-2; J gene: TRBJ1-1; CDR3 protein: CASSQNDRNTEAFF
V gene: TRBV5-1; J gene: TRBJ2-1; CDR3 protein: CASSLDRPGQMQFF
V gene: TRBV18; J gene: TRBJ2-3; CDR3 protein: CASSDSSTDTQYF
V gene: TRBV7-2; J gene: TRBJ2-4; CDR3 protein: CASSLAGWGNLVPHF
V gene: TRBV7-9; J gene: TRBJ1-2; CDR3 protein: CASSSLAGGNYGYTF
V gene: TRBV18; J gene: TRBJ2-1; CDR3 protein: CASSPSGREKSYNEQFF
V gene: TRBV27; J gene: TRBJ2-7; CDR3 protein: CASSLNRRSSYEQYF
V gene: TRBV6-6; J gene: TRBJ2-7; CDR3 protein: CASGGTGSYEQYF
V gene: TRBV18; J gene: TRBJ1-2; CDR3 protein: CASSPRTANYGYTF
V gene: TRBV4-2; J gene: TRBJ1-4; CDR3 protein: CASSQARNSNEKLFF
V gene: TRBV10-2; J gene: TRBJ2-5; CDR3 protein: CASSGRDLQETQYF
V gene: TRBV7-9; J gene: TRBJ1-4; CDR3 protein: CASTDSLGGGEKLFF
V gene: TRBV15; J gene: TRBJ2-1; CDR3 protein: CATSRATGNYNEQFF
V gene: TRBV7-9; J gene: TRBJ1-1; CDR3 protein: CASSSKGVRASNTEAFF
V gene: TRBV4-2; J gene: TRBJ2-7; CDR3 protein: CASSQTGDSYEQYF
V gene: TRBV28; J gene: TRBJ2-1; CDR3 protein: CASKPGRAGYEQFF
V gene: TRBV11-2; J gene: TRBJ1-4; CDR3 protein: CASSNWTEREKLFF
V gene: TRBV3-1/TRBV3-2; J gene: TRBJ2-5; CDR3 protein: CASSRTGEETQYF
V gene: TRBV4-1; J gene: TRBJ2-1; CDR3 protein: CASSHPGLAGPEGNEQFF
V gene: TRBV19; J gene: TRBJ2-7; CDR3 protein: CASSIVGQIYEQYF
V gene: TRBV18; J gene: TRBJ1-6; CDR3 protein: CASSPPTTGTVSPLHF
V gene: TRBV11-2; J gene: TRBJ1-1; CDR3 protein: CASSRRDRDTEAFF
V gene: TRBV7-7; J gene: TRBJ2-1; CDR3 protein: CASSPSPGSEQFF
V gene: TRBV10-2; J gene: TRBJ2-5; CDR3 protein: CASSWTGLEETQYF
V gene: TRBV2; J gene: TRBJ2-1; CDR3 protein: CASSELMSYNEQFF
V gene: TRBV11-2; J gene: TRBJ2-5; CDR3 protein: CASSLVAGRGDQYF
V gene: TRBV2; J gene: TRBJ2-7; CDR3 protein: CASSFDRSSYEQYF
V gene: TRBV5-4; J gene: TRBJ2-1; CDR3 protein: CASSFEGPRGNEQFF